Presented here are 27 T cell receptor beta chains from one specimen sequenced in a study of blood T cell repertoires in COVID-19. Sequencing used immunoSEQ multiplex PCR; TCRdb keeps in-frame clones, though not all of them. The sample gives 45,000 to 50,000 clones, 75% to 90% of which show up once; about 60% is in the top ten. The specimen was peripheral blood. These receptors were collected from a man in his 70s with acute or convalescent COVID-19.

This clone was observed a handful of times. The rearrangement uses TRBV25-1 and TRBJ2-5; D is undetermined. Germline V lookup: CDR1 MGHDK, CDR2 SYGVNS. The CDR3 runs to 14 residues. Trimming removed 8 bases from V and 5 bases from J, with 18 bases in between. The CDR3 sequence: CASSGPTVPETQYF. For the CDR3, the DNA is TGTGCCAGCTCGGGTCCTACTGTTCCGGAGACCCAGTACTTC.

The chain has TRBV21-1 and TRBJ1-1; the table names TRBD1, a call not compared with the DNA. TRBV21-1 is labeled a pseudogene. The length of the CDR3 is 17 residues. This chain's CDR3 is CASSKEAYRGKNTEAFF. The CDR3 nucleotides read TGTGCCAGCAGCAAAGAGGCCTACAGGGGGAAGAACACTGAAGCTTTCTTT.

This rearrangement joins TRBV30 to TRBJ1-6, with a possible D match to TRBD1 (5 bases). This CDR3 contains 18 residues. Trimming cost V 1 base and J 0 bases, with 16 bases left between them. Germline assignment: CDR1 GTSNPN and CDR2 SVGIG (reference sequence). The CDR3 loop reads CAWSGGTALSSYNSPLHF. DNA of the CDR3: TGTGCCTGGAGTGGTGGGACTGCGCTAAGCTCCTATAATTCACCCCTCCACTTT.

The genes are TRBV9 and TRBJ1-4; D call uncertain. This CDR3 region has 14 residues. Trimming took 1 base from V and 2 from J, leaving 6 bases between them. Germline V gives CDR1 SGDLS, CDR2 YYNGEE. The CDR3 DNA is TGTGCCAGCAGCGTATTCGGGACTAATGAAAAACTGTTTTTT. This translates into CASSVFGTNEKLFF.

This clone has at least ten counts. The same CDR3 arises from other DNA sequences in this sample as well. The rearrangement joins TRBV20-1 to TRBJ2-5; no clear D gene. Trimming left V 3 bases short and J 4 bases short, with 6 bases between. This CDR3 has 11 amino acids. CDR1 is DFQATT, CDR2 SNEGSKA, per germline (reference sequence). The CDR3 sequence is CSASYGETQYF. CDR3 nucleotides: TGCAGTGCTAGTTACGGAGAGACCCAGTACTTC.

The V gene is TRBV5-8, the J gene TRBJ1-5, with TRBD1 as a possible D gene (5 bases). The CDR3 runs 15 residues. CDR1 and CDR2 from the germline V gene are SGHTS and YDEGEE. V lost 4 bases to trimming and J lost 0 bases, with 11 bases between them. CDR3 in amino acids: CASSRAGYSNQPQHF. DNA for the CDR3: TGTGCCAGCAGCCGGGCAGGGTATAGCAATCAGCCCCAGCATTTT.

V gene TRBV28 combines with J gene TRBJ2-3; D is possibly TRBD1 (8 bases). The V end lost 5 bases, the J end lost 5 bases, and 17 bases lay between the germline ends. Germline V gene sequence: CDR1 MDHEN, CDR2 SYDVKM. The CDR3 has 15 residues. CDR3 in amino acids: CASSQGQGGEDTQYF. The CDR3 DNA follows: TGTGCCAGCAGTCAAGGACAGGGAGGGGAAGATACGCAGTATTTT.

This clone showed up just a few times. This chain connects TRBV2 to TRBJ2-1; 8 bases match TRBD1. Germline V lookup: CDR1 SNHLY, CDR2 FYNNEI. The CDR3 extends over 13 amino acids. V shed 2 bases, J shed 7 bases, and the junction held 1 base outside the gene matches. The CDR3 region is CASSENRGNEQFF. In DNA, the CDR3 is TGTGCCAGCAGTGAAAACAGGGGGAATGAGCAGTTCTTC.

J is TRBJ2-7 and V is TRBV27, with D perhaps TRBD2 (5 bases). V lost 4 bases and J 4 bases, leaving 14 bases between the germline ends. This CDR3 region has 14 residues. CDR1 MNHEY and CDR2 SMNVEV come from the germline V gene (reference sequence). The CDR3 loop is CASSSTWTGYEQYF. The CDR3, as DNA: TGTGCCAGCAGTTCCACATGGACTGGATACGAGCAGTACTTC.

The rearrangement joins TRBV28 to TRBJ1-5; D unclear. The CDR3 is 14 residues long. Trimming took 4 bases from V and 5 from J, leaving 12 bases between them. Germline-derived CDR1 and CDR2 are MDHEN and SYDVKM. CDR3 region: CASSSPQDYQPQHF. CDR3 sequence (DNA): TGTGCCAGCAGTTCGCCGCAGGATTATCAGCCCCAGCATTTT.

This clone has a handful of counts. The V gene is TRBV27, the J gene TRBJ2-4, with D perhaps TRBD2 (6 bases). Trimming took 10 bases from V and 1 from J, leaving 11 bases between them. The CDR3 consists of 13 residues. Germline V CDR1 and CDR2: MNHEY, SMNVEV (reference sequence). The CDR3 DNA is TGTGCCACTGCCGGGAGCGCCAAAAACATTCAGTACTTC. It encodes CATAGSAKNIQYF.

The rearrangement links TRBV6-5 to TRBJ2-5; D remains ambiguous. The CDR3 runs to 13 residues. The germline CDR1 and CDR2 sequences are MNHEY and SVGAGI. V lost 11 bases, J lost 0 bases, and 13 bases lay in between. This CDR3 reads CAGAIGYQETQYF. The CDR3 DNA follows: TGTGCCGGAGCTATTGGGTACCAAGAGACCCAGTACTTC.

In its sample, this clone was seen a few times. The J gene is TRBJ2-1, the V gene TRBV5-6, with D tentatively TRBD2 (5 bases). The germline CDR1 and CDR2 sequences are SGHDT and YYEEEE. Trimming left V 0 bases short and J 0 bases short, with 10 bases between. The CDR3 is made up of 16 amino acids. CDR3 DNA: TGTGCCAGCAGCTTGGATATAGGGAGCTCCTACAATGAGCAGTTCTTC. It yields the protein CASSLDIGSSYNEQFF.

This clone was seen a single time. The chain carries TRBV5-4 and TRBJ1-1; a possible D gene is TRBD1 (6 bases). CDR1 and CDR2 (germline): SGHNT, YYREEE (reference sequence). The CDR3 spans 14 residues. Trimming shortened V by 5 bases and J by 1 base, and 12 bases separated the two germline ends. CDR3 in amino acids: CASRAGTSNTEAFF. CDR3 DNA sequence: TGTGCCAGCAGGGCCGGGACATCGAACACTGAAGCTTTCTTT.

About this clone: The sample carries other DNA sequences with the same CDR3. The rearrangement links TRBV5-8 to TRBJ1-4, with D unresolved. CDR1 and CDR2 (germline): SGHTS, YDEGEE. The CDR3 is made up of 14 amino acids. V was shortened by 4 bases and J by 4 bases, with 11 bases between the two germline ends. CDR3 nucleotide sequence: TGTGCCAGCAGCGGAGGCAGGATTAATGAAAAACTGTTTTTT. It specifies CASSGGRINEKLFF. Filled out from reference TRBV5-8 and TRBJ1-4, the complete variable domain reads EAGVTQSPTHLIKTRGQQATLRCSPISGHTSVYWYQQALGLGLQFLLWYDEGEERNRGNFPPRFSGRQFPNYSSELNVNALELEDSALYLCASSGGRINEKLFFGSGTQLSVL.

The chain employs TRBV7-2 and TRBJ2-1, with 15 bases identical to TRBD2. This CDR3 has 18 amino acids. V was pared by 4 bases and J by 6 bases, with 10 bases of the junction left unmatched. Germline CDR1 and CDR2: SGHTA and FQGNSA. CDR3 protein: CASSSYPGTSGGRNEQFF. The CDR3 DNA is TGTGCCAGCAGCTCCTATCCCGGGACTAGCGGGGGGCGCAATGAGCAGTTCTTC.

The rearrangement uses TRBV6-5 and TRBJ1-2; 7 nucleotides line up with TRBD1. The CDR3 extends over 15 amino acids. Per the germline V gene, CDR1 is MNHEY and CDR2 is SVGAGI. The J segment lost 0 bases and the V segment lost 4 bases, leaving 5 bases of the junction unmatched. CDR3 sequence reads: CASSFRDRANYGYTF. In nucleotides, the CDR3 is TGTGCCAGCAGTTTCCGAGACAGGGCTAACTATGGCTACACCTTC.

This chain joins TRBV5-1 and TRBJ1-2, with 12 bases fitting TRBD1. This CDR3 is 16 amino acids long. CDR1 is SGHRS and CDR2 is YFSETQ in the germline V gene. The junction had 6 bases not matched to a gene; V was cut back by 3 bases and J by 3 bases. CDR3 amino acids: CASSSGTGGADYGYTF. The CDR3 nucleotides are TGCGCCAGCAGCTCCGGGACAGGGGGCGCCGACTATGGCTACACCTTC. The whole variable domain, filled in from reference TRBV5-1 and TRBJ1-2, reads KAGVTQTPRYLIKTRGQQVTLSCSPISGHRSVSWYQQTPGQGLQFLFEYFSETQRNKGNFPGRFSGRQFSNSRSEMNVSTLELGDSALYLCASSSGTGGADYGYTFGSGTRLTVV.

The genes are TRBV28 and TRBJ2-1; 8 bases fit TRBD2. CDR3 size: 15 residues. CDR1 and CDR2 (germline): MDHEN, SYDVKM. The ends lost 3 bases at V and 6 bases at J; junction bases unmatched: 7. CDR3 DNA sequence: TGTGCCAGCAGTTTCGGAGCGGGAGCCGTCAATGAGCAGTTCTTC. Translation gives CASSFGAGAVNEQFF.

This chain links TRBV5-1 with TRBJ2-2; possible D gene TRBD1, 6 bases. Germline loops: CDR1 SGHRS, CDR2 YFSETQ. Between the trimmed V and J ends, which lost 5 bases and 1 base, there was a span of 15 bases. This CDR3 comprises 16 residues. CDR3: CASRSFKGQNTGELFF. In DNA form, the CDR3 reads TGCGCCAGCAGGTCGTTTAAGGGACAGAACACCGGGGAGCTGTTTTTT.

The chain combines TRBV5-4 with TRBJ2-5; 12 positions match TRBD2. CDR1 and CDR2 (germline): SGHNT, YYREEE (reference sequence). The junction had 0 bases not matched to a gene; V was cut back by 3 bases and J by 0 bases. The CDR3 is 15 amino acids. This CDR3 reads CASSWTSGDQETQYF. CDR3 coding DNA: TGTGCCAGCAGCTGGACTAGCGGGGACCAAGAGACCCAGTACTTC.

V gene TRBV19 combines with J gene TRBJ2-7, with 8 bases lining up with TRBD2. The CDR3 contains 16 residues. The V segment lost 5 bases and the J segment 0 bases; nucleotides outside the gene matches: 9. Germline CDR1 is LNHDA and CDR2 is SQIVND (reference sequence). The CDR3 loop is CASSPLTSEISYEQYF. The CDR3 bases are TGTGCCAGTAGTCCCCTGACTAGCGAAATCTCCTACGAGCAGTACTTC.

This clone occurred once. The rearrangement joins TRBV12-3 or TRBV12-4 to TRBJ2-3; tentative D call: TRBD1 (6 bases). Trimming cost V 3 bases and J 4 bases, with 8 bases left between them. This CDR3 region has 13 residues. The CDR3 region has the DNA TGTGCCAGCAGTTTGGGGGCGGCAGATACGCAGTATTTT. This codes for CASSLGAADTQYF.

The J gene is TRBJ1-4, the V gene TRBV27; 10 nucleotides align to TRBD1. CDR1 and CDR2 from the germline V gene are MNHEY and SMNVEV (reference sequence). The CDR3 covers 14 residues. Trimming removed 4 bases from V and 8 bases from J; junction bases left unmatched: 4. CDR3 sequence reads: CASSWTGGMEKLFF. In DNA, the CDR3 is TGTGCCAGCAGTTGGACAGGGGGGATGGAAAAACTGTTTTTT.

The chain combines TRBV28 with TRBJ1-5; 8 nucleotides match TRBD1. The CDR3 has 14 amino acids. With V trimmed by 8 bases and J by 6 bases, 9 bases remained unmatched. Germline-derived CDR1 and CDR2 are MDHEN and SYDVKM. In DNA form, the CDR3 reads TGTGCCAGCCACAACGCAGGGGGCCCTCAGCCCCAGCATTTT. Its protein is CASHNAGGPQPQHF.

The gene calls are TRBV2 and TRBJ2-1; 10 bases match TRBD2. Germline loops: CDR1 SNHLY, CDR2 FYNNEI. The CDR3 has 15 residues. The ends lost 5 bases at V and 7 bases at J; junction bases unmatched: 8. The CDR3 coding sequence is TGTGCCAGCAGTTCAGAGAGCGGGGGGGCGAATGAGCAGTTCTTC. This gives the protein CASSSESGGANEQFF.

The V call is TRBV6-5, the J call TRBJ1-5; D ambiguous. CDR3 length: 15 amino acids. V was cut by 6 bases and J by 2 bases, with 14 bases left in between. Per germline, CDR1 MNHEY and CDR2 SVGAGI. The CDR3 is CASSLQEAGNQPQHF. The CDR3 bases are TGTGCCAGCAGCCTTCAAGAGGCCGGCAATCAGCCCCAGCATTTT.